Described below is a single T cell receptor (beta chain) sequence and its context. Germline CDR1 reads SNHLY; CDR2 reads FYNNEI. The ends were cut back, 1 base at V and 0 bases at J, with 6 bases in the middle. The CDR3 runs to 15 residues. How the authors handled the data: Estimation of nucleated cell counts was performed using reference gene primer amplification. Profiled with immunoSEQ multiplex PCR; TCRdb holds only in-frame clones, not every one. Clonal size and the V and J genes are those of that table, whereas D and trimming came from the DNA. The repertoire holds around 280,000 clones, with 85% as singletons. This sample is drawn from a study of blood T cell repertoires in COVID-19. Study as a whole: Researchers got acute and convalescent COVID-19 samples from the United States, Italy and Spain. Nucleic acid was either cDNA or gDNA, and it came from T cells, B-cell-depleted T cells, or PBMCs.

The TCR originated in a woman aged 45-60 years with active or convalescent COVID-19. This chain joins TRBV2 and TRBJ2-2; D perhaps matches TRBD1 (5 bases). Sequenced: peripheral blood. The CDR3 spells CASSEGQTNTGELFF. Written as DNA, the CDR3 is TGTGCCAGCAGTGAAGGACAGACGAACACCGGGGAGCTGTTTTTT. Variable domain in full (rest from reference TRBV2 and TRBJ2-2): EPEVTQTPSHQVTQMGQEVILRCVPISNHLYFYWYRQILGQKVEFLVSFYNNEISEKSEIFDDQFSVERPDGSNFTLKIRSTKLEDSAMYFCASSEGQTNTGELFFGEGSRLTVL.